Included here is one T cell receptor (beta chain) sequence, with context. Germline V gene sequence: CDR1 SGHAT, CDR2 FQDESV (reference sequence). The CDR3 totals 13 residues. Losses at the gene ends were 4 bases for V and 5 bases for J; bases not matched to a gene: 1. This record comes from a study of blood T cell repertoires in COVID-19. Whole-study context: Samples came from the United States, Italy and Spain, spanning acute and convalescent COVID-19.

The protocol was immunoSEQ multiplex PCR, while the TCRdb copy is restricted to in-frame clones and leaves out a portion. The sample includes roughly 30,000 clones, 85% to 95% of them seen just once. The chain employs TRBV11-1 and TRBJ2-1; 8 bases agree with TRBD2. Sequencing input: peripheral blood. The sequence was obtained from a woman between 65 and 79 years old with COVID-19, enrolled during active disease. CDR3 DNA: TGTGCCAGCAGCTGGGGACTAGACAATGAGCAGTTCTTC. It codes for CASSWGLDNEQFF.